This T cell receptor (delta chain) came from a study of γδ T cells in repeated Plasmodium falciparum infection (dated by TCRdb to the early 2020s). For the study in its entirety: In the natural-infection arm, Malian children exposed to intense seasonal malaria transmission were enrolled and compared against age and gender matched Australian children. Malian gammadelta TCR repertoires were analysed cross-sectionally during no-transmission periods and were analysed longitudinally across acute febrile malaria episodes. Samples from controlled-infection subjects were taken at baseline, just before selected infections, and 21 days after each infection. Five malaria-naive U.S. adults underwent four controlled human malaria infections by bites from P. falciparum NF54-infected Anopheles stephensi mosquitoes over approximately 640 days. In the study, the shaping of the human gammadelta T cell repertoire by repeated Plasmodium falciparum infection was examined using natural infection in Mali and controlled human malaria infection. General conclusions and limits of the study: Vdelta2-negative gammadelta TCR repertoires from Malian children appeared more clonally expanded, less diverse and less shared than those of Australian children. Waves of new clonotype selection in Vdelta2-negative, largely Vdelta1+, gammadelta TCR repertoires appeared to be driven by repeated controlled infections. The controlled-infection cohort was small, limiting analysis of inter-individual variability in gammadelta T cell responses. The Malian cohort was drawn from a small rural village made up mostly of one ethnic group, which limits generalizability. Vgamma9/Vdelta2+ TCR repertoires kept a highly stable polyclonal repertoire across time and infection, and many TCRgamma sequences overlapped between individuals.

Trimming takes 0 bases off V and 1 base off J; junction bases not matched to a gene: 20. Based on the germline V gene, the CDR1 and CDR2 sequences are TSWWSYY and QGS. The CDR3, from cysteine to phenylalanine, totals 22 residues. The DNA shown is the 66-base CDR3, in frame from base 1. Vgamma9/Vdelta2+ and Vdelta2-negative gammadelta T cell populations were flow-sorted from peripheral blood mononuclear cells for bulk TCR repertoire analysis. This clone occurred many times. Its recognized antigen is unknown. The record has no base qualities; no much larger clone is one base away. Libraries came from multiplex PCR. The instrument was an Illumina MiSeq. Each sorted gammadelta T cell sample was sequenced for both the TCR gamma (TRG) and TCR delta (TRD) chains. The authors' analysis ran thus. The repertoire analyses used clonotype tree plots, the accumulated frequency of the top 20 clonotypes, and diversity index (DI) and D75 metrics. TCRdb called clones afresh from the public reads with CATT; identical DNA rows were later merged. What appears here as the V and J calls and clone size reflects TCRdb's work, not the paper's. This sample lists 70,000 to 95,000 delta-chain clones; 1.4% were detected once. The biggest ten clones account for around 8.3% of the sample.

Material: gamma-delta T cells from blood. This TCR was recovered from a pool of human donors (malaria-infected and uninfected, not separated). The chain links TRDV1 with TRDJ1, with TRDD3 identical over 10 junction bases. The encoded CDR3 is CALGELGTSWVYWGMTTDKLIF. The DNA is TGTGCTCTTGGGGAACTAGGAACCTCCTGGGTTTACTGGGGGATGACCACCGATAAACTCATCTTT.